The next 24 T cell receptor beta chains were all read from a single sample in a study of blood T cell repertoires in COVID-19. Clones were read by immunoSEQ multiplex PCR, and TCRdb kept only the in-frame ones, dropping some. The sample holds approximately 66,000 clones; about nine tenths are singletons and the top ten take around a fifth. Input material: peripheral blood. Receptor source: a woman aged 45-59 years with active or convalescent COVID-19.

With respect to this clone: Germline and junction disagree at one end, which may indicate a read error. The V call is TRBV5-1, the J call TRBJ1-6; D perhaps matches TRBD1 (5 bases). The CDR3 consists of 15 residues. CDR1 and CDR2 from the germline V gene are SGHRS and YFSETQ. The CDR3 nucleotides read TGCGCCAGCCGCTTGGGGCAGTCCTATAATTCACCCCTCCACTTT. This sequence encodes CASRLGQSYNSPLHF.

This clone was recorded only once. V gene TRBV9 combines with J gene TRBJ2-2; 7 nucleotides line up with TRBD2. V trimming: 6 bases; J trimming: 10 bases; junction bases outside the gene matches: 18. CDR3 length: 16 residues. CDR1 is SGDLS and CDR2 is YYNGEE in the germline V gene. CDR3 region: CASTEGWRESGEELFF. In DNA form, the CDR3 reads TGTGCCAGCACCGAAGGGTGGCGGGAGTCGGGGGAGGAGCTGTTTTTT. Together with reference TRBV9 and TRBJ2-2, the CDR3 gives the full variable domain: DSGVTQTPKHLITATGQRVTLRCSPRSGDLSVYWYQQSLDQGLQFLIQYYNGEERAKGNILERFSAQQFPDLHSELNLSSLELGDSALYFCASTEGWRESGEELFFGEGSRLTVL.

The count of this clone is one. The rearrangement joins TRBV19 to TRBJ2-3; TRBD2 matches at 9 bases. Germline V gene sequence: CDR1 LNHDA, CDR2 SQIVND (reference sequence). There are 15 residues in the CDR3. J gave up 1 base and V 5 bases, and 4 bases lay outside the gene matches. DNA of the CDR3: TGTGCCAGTAGTGCGTCTAGCGGGGGCACAGATACGCAGTATTTT. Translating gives CASSASSGGTDTQYF.

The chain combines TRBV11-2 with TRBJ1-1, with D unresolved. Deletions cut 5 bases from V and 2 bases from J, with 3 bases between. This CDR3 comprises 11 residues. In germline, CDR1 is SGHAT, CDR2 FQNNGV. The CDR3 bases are TGTGCCAGCAGCCTAAACACTGAAGCTTTCTTT. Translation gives CASSLNTEAFF.

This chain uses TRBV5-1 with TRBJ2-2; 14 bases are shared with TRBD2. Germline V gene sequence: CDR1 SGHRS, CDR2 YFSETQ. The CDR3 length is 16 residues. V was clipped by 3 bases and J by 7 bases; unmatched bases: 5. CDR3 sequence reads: CASSWGLAGANGELFF. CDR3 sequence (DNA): TGCGCCAGCAGCTGGGGACTAGCGGGAGCGAACGGGGAGCTGTTTTTT.

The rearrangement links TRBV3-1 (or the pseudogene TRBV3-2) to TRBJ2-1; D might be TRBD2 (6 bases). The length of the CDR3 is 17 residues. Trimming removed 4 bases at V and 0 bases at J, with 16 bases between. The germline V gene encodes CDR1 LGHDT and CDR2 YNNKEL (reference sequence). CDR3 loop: CASSRQSRGVSYNEQFF. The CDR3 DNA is TGTGCCAGCAGCCGCCAATCGCGCGGGGTCTCCTACAATGAGCAGTTCTTC.

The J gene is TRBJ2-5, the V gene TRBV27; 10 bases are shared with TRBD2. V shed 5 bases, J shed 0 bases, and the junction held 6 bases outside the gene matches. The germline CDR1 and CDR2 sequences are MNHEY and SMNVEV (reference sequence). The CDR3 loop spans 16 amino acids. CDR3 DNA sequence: TGTGCCAGCAGTCCCGGGACTAGCGCTTACCAAGAGACCCAGTACTTC. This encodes CASSPGTSAYQETQYF.

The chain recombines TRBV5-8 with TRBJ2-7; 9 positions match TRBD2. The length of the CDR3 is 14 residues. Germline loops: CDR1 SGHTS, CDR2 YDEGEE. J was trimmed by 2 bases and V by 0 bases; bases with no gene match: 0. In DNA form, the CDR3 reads TGTGCCAGCAGCTTGGGCGGGAGGGCCTACGAGCAGTACTTC. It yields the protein CASSLGGRAYEQYF.

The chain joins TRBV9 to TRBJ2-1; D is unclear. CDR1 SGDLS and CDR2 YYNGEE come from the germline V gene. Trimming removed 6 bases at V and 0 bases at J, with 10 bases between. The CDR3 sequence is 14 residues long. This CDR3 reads CASTSANSYNEQFF. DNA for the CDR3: TGTGCCAGCACGAGCGCCAACTCCTACAATGAGCAGTTCTTC.

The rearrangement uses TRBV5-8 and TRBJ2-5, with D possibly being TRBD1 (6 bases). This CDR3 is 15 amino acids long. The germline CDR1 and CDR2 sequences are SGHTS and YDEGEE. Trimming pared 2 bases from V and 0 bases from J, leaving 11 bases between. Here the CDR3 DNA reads TGTGCCAGCAGCTTCGGACAGAGCAACCAAGAGACCCAGTACTTC. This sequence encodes CASSFGQSNQETQYF.

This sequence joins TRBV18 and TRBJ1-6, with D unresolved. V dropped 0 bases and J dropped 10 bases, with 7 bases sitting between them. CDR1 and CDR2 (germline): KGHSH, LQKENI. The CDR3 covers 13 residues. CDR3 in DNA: TGTGCCAGCTCACCACCGTACGGGTCACCCCTCCACTTT. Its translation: CASSPPYGSPLHF.

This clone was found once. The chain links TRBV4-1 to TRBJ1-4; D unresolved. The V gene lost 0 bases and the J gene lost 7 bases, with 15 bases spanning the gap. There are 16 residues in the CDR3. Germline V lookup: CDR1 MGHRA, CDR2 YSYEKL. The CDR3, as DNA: TGCGCCAGCAGCCAAGAGTTGCCACCCCGGGGTGAAAAACTGTTTTTT. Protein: CASSQELPPRGEKLFF.

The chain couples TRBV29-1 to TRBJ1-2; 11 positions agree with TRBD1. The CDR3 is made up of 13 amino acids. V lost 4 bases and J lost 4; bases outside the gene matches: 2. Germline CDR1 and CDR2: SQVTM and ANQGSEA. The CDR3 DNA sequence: TGCAGCGTTGGGGGACAGGGGGTCTATGGCTACACCTTC. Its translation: CSVGGQGVYGYTF.

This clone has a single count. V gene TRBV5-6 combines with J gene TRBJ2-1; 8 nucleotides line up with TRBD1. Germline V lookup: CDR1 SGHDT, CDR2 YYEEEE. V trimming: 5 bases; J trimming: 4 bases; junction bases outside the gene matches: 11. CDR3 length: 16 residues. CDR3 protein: CASSYSGTGQYNEQFF. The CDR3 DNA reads TGTGCCAGCAGTTATAGTGGGACAGGTCAGTACAATGAGCAGTTCTTC.

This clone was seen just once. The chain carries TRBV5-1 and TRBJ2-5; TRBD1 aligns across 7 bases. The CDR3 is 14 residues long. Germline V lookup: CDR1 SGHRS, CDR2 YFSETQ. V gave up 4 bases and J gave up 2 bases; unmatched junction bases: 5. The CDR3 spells CASSLGQQQETQYF. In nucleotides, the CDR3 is TGCGCCAGCAGCCTGGGACAGCAACAAGAGACCCAGTACTTC.

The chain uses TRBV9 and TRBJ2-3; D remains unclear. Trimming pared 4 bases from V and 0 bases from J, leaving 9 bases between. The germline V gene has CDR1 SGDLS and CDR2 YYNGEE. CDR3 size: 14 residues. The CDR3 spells CASSPPRSTDTQYF. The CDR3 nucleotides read TGTGCCAGCAGCCCCCCGAGGAGCACAGATACGCAGTATTTT.

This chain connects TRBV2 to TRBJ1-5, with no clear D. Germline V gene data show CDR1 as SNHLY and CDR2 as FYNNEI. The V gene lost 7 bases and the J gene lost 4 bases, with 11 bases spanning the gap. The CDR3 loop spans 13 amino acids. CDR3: CASMERFNQPQHF. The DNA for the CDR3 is TGTGCCAGCATGGAGCGGTTTAATCAGCCCCAGCATTTT.

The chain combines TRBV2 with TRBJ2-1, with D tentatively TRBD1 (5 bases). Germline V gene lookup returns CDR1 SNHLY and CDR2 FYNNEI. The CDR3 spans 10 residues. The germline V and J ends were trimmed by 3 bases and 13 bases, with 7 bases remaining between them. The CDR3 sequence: CASSETAQFF. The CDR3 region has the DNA TGTGCCAGCAGTGAGACAGCCCAGTTCTTC.

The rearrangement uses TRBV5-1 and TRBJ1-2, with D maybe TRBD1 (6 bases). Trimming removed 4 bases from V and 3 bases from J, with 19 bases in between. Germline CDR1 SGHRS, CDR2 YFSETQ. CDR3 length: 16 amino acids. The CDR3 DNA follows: TGCGCCAGCAGCCAATTGGGGGTAGGGGGAGACTATGGCTACACCTTC. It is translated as CASSQLGVGGDYGYTF.

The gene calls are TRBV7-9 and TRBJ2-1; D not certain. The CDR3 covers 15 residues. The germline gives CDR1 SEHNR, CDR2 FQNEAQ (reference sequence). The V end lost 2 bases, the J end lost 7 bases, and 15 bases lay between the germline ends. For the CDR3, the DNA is TGTGCCAGCAGCTTATGGCAGACACTTGATAATGAGCAGTTCTTC. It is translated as CASSLWQTLDNEQFF.

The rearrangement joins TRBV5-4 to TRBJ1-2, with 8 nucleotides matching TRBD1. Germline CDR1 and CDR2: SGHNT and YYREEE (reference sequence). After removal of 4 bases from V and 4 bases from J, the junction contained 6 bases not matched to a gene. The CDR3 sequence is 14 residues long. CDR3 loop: CASSTGQASYGYTF. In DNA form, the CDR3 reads TGTGCCAGCAGCACGGGACAGGCAAGCTATGGCTACACCTTC.

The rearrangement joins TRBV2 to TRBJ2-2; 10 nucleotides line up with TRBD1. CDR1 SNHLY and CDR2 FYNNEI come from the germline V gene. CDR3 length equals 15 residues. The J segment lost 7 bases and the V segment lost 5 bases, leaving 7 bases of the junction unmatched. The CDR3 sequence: CASSFRQGADGELFF. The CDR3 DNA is TGTGCCAGCAGTTTTAGACAGGGGGCCGACGGGGAGCTGTTTTTT.

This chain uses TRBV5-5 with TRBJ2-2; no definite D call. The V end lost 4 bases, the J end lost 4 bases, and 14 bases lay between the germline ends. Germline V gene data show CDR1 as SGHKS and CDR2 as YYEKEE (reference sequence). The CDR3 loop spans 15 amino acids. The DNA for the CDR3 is TGTGCCAGCAGCCCGAGTTCCCTCCTCACCGGGGAGCTGTTTTTT. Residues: CASSPSSLLTGELFF.

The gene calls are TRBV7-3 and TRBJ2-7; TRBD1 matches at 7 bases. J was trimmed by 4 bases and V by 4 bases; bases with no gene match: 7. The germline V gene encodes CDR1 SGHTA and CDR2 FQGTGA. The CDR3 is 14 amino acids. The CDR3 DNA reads TGTGCCAGCAGCTACTATGGACAGGCGTACGAGCAGTACTTC. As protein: CASSYYGQAYEQYF. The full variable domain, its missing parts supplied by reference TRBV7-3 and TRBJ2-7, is GAGVSQTPSNKVTEKGKYVELRCDPISGHTALYWYRQSLGQGPEFLIYFQGTGAADDSGLPNDRFFAVRPEGSVSTLKIQRTERGDSAVYLCASSYYGQAYEQYFGPGTRLTVT.